This TCR beta chain is from a study of blood T cell repertoires in COVID-19. On the study more broadly: COVID-19 samples from acute and convalescent phases originated in the United States, Italy and Spain. Sample material is recorded as cDNA or gDNA derived from T cells, B-cell-depleted T cells, or PBMCs.

The CDR3 is 14 amino acids. Germline CDR1 LNHDA, CDR2 SQIVND (reference sequence). The ends were cut back, 4 bases at V and 1 base at J, with 7 bases in the middle. Original analysis: Amplifying reference gene primers gave estimates of nucleated cell counts. Assay used: immunoSEQ multiplex PCR; TCRdb lists only in-frame clones, some missing. V and J calls plus clone size are reproduced from that table; the DNA served to infer D and trimming. The sample contains hundreds of thousands of clones, around 91% of which appear only once. The sample taken for sequencing was peripheral blood. The origin of this receptor is a woman aged 18-29 years who had recovered from COVID-19. The chain has TRBV19 and TRBJ2-2; D is possibly TRBD2 (5 bases). CDR3 loop: CASSRLQNTGELFF. The CDR3 DNA is TGTGCCAGTAGTAGACTACAGAACACCGGGGAGCTGTTTTTT.